This TCR beta chain stems from a study of T cell repertoires in cytomegalovirus infection. Background on the study: Researchers turned to recently identified HLA-C-restricted CMV epitopes as well as well-studied HLA-B-restricted ones. Matching HLA type and CMV infection were both indicated by public TCR beta signatures.

Concerning this clonotype itself: Antigen: not known.

TCRdb processed the reads anew with MiXCR; each CDR3 protein has one entry. The sample includes 90,000 to 120,000 distinct CDR3 sequences, approximately 45% of them seen just once. This TCR was sampled from a human donor in good health (CMV status not recorded). Some clones in this sample may be carry-over from other donors' samples. The sample in question was CD8+ T cells from cultured PBMCs, obtained from culture after CMV antigen stimulation.

The CDR3 coding sequence is TGTGCCAGCAGTCGCGGGGCGGAAGCTTTCTTT. Protein sequence: CASSRGAEAFF. The chain links TRBV27 to TRBJ1-1; maybe TRBD1 (5 bases). V dropped 5 bases and J dropped 8 bases, with 9 bases sitting between them. CDR3 length: 11 amino acids. In germline, CDR1 is MNHEY, CDR2 SMNVEV (reference sequence).